This T cell receptor beta chain comes out of a study of blood T cells in healthy people across ages. Combining a sample-barcoded 5' primer with a J-beta primer mix, a second PCR ran for about 6 to 12 cycles. MiXCR, run by TCRdb on the 5' RACE reads, gives a single entry per CDR3 protein. The repertoire holds 1.5 million to 2 million distinct CDR3 sequences, with 49% as singletons. This clonotype was counted at least ten times. In germline, CDR1 is SGHTA, CDR2 FQGNSA. The CDR3 totals 14 residues. V trimming: 5 bases; J trimming: 1 base; junction bases outside the gene matches: 3. The specimen was blood. The sequence came from a woman aged 40 to 50 in good health. The rearrangement joins TRBV7-2 to TRBJ2-5; 8 bases map to TRBD1. The CDR3 loop reads CASSRDRGQETQYF. In DNA, the CDR3 is TGTGCCAGCAGCCGAGACAGGGGCCAAGAGACCCAGTACTTC.